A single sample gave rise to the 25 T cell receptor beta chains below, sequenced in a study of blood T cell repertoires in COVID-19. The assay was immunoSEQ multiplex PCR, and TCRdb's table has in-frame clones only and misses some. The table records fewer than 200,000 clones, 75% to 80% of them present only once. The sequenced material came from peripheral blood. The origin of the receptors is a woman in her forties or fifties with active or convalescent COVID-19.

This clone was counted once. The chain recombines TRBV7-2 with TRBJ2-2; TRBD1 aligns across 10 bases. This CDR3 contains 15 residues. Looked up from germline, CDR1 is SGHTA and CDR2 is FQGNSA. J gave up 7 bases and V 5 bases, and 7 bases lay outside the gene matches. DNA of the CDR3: TGTGCCAGCAGCCTGGGACAGGGGAGACACGGGGAGCTGTTTTTT. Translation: CASSLGQGRHGELFF. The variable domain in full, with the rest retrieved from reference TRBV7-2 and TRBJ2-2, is GAGVSQSPSNKVTEKGKDVELRCDPISGHTALYWYRQSLGQGLEFLIYFQGNSAPDKSGLPSDRFSAERTGGSVSTLTIQRTQQEDSAVYLCASSLGQGRHGELFFGEGSRLTVL.

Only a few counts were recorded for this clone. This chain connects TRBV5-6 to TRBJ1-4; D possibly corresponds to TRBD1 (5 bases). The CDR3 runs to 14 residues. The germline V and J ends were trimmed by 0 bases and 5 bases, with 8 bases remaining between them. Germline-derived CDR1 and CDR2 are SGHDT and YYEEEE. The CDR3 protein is CASSLDRRNEKLFF. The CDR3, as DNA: TGTGCCAGCAGCTTGGACAGGCGAAATGAAAAACTGTTTTTT.

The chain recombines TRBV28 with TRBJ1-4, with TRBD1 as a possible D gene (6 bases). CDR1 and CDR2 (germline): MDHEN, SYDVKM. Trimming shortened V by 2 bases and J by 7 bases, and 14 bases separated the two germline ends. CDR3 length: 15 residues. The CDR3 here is CASSLGGPRGEKLFF. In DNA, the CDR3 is TGTGCCAGCAGTTTAGGGGGCCCCCGGGGTGAAAAACTGTTTTTT.

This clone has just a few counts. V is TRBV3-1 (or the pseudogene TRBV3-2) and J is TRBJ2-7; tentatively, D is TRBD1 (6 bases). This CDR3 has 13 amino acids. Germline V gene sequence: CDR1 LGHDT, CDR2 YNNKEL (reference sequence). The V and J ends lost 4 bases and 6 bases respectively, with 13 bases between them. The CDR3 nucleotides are TGTGCCAGCAGCCGAGCACAGGGACGCGAGCAGTACTTC. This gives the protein CASSRAQGREQYF.

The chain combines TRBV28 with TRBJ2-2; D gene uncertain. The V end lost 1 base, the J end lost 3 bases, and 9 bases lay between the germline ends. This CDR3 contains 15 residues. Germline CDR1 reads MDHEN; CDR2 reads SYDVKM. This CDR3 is CASSLYLRDTGELFF. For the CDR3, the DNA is TGTGCCAGCAGTTTATATTTGCGCGACACCGGGGAGCTGTTTTTT.

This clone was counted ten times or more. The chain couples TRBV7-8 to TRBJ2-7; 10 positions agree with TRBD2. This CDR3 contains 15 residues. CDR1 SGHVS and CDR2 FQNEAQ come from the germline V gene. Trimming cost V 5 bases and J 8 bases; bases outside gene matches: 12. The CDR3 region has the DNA TGTGCCAGCAGCCCACTAGCGGGGTCCTCTATGAAGCAGTACTTC. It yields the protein CASSPLAGSSMKQYF.

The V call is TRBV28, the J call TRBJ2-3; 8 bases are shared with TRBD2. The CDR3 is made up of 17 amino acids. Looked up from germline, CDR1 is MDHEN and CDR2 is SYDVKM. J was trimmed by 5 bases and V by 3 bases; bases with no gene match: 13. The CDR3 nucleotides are TGTGCCAGCAGTTTCATCAAAAGCGGGAGTTCGGTAGATACGCAGTATTTT. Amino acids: CASSFIKSGSSVDTQYF.

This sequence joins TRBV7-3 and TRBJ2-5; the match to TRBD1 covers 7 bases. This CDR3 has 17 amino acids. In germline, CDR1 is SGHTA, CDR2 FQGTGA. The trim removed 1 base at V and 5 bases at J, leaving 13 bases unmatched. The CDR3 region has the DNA TGTGCCAGCAGCTTAAAGGGGCCAGGGCAGGGGGACGAGACCCAGTACTTC. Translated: CASSLKGPGQGDETQYF.

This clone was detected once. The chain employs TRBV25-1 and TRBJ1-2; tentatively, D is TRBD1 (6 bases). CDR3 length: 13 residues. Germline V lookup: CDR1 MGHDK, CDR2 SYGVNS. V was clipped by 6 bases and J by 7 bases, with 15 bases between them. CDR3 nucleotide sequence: TGTGCCAGCAGAAAGACAGGAGTGTTTGGCTACACCTTC. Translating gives CASRKTGVFGYTF.

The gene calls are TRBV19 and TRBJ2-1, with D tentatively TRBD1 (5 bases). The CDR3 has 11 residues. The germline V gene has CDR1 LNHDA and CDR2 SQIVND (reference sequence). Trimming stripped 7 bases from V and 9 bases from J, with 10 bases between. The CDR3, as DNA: TGTGCCAGTAAAAAAGGGGTTGAGCAGTTCTTC. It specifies CASKKGVEQFF. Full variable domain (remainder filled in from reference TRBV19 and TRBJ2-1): DGGITQSPKYLFRKEGQNVTLSCEQNLNHDAMYWYRQDPGQGLRLIYYSQIVNDFQKGDIAEGYSVSREKKESFPLTVTSAQKNPTAFYLCASKKGVEQFFGPGTRLTVL.

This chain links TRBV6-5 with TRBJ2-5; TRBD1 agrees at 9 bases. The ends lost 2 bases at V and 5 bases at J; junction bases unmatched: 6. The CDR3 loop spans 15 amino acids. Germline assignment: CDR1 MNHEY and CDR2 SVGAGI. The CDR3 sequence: CASSYTGQGTETQYF. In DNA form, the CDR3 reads TGTGCCAGCAGTTACACCGGACAGGGGACGGAGACCCAGTACTTC.

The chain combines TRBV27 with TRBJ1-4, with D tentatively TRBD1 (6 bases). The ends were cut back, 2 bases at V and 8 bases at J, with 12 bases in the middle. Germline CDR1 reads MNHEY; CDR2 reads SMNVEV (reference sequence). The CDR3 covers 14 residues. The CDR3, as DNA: TGTGCCAGCAGTTTAGCGGGGGCGGGAGAAAAACTGTTTTTT. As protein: CASSLAGAGEKLFF.

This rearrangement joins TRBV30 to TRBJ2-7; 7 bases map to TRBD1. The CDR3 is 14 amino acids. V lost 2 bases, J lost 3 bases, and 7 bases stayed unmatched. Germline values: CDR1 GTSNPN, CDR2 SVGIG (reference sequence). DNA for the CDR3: TGTGCCTGGAGTTTCCGGGACAGAGACTACGAGCAGTACTTC. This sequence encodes CAWSFRDRDYEQYF.

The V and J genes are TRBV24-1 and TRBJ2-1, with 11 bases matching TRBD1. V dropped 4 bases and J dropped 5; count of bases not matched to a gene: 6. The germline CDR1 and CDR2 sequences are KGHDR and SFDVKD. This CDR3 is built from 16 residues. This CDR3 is CATSDPGQGANNEQFF. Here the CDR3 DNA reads TGTGCCACCAGTGACCCCGGACAGGGGGCGAACAATGAGCAGTTCTTC.

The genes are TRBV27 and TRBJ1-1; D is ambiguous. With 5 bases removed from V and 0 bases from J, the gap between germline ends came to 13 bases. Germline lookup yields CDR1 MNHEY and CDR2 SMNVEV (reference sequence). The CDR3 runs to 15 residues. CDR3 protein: CASSPIGEMNTEAFF. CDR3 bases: TGTGCCAGCAGTCCCATCGGGGAAATGAACACTGAAGCTTTCTTT.

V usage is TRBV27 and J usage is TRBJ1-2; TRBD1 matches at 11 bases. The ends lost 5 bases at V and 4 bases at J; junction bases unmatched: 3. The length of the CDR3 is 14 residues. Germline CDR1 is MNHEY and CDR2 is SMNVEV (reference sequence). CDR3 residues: CASSQGTGGYGYTF. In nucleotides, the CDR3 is TGTGCCAGCAGTCAAGGGACAGGGGGCTATGGCTACACCTTC.

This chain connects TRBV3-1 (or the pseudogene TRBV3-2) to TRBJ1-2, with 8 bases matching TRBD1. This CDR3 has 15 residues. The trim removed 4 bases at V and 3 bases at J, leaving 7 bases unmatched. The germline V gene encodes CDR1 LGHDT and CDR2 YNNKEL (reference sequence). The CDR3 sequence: CASSPYRGIDYGYTF. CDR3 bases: TGTGCCAGCAGCCCCTACAGGGGGATAGACTATGGCTACACCTTC.

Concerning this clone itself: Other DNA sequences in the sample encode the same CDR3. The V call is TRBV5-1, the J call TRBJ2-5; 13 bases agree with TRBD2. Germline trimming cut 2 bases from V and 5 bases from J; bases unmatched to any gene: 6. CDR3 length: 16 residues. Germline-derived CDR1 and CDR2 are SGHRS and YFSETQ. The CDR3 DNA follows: TGCGCCAGCAGCTTAGGGACTAGCGGGGACCTGGAGACCCAGTACTTC. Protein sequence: CASSLGTSGDLETQYF.

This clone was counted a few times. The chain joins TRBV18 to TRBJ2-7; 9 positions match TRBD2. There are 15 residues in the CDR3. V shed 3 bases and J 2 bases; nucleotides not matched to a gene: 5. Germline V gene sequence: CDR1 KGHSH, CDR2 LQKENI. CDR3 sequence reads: CASSPSTSGAYEQYF. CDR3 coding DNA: TGTGCCAGCTCACCGTCGACTAGCGGTGCCTACGAGCAGTACTTC.

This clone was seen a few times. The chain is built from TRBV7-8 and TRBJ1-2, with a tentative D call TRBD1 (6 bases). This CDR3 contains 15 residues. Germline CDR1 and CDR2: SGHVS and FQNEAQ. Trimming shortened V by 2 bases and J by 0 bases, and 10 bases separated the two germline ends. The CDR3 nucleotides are TGTGCCAGCAGCTTAACAGGGCGTTCTAACTATGGCTACACCTTC. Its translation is CASSLTGRSNYGYTF.

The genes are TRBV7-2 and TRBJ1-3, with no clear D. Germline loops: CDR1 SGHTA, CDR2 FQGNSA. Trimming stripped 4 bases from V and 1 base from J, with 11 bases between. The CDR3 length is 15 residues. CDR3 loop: CASSSRASSGNTIYF. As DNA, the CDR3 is TGTGCCAGCAGCTCGCGGGCTTCATCTGGAAACACCATATATTTT.

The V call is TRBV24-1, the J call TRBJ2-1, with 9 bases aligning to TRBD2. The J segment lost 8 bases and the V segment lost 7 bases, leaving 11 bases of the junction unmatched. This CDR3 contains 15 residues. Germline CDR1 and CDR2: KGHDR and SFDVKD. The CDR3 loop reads CATSIDGAGGYEQFF. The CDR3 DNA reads TGTGCCACCAGCATTGATGGAGCGGGAGGATATGAGCAGTTCTTC.

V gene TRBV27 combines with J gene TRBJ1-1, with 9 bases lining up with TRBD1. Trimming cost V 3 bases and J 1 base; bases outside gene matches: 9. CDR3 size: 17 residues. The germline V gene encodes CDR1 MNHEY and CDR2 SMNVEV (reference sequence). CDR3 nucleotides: TGTGCCAGCAGTTTGGGACAGGGCCGGTATGAGAACACTGAAGCTTTCTTT. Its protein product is CASSLGQGRYENTEAFF.

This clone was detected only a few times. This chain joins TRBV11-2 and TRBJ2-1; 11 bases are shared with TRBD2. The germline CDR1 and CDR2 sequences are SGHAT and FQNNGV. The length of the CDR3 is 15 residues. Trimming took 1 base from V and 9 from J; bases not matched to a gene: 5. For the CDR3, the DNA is TGTGCCAGCAGCTTAGTGTTAGCGGGAGGGGGTGAGCAGTTCTTC. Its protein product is CASSLVLAGGGEQFF.

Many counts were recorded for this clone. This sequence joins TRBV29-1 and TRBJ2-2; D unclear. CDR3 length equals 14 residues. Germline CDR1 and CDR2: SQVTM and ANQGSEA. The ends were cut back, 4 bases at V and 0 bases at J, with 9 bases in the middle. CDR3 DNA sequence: TGCAGCGTTGTGCGATTTTCGAACACCGGGGAGCTGTTTTTT. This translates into CSVVRFSNTGELFF.